This is a list of T cell receptor beta chains from one sample in a study of T cell responses to AZD1222 COVID-19 vaccine. The repertoire was sequenced with immunoSEQ multiplex PCR; TCRdb's copy has only in-frame clones and lacks some. The repertoire holds about 110,000 clones, with about 85% as singletons. Sequenced here: peripheral blood, sampled 28 days after the second AZD1222 dose. These receptors all come from an adult who received the AZD1222 COVID-19 vaccine. Both conserved end residues are part of each CDR3. The D gene is left open where the match is weak. Some rows have no size entry. The others give once, few or many, or a class for an expanded clone.

CASSETGGYQPQHF | TGTGCCAGCAGTGAAACAGGGGGGTATCAGCCCCAGCATTTT | TRBV28 | TRBD1 | TRBJ1-5 | -
CAISDSGDNVLNTEAFF | TGTGCCATCAGTGACTCGGGGGACAACGTCTTGAACACTGAAGCTTTCTTT | TRBV10-3 | - | TRBJ1-1 | -
CANGLAGANNEQFF | TGTGCCAACGGACTAGCGGGGGCTAACAATGAGCAGTTCTTC | TRBV5-4 | TRBD2 | TRBJ2-1 | -
CASSPPVNTEAFF | TGTGCCAGCTCACCACCGGTGAACACTGAAGCTTTCTTT | TRBV18 | - | TRBJ1-1 | -
CASSRWDRSEPQHF | TGTGCCAGCAGCCGTTGGGACCGATCAGAGCCCCAGCATTTT | TRBV3-1/TRBV3-2 | - | TRBJ1-5 | -
CASSLVQVRGEQYF | TGCGCCAGCAGCTTAGTACAGGTGAGAGGCGAGCAGTACTTC | TRBV5-1 | - | TRBJ2-7 | once
CASRGGGQTNSPLHF | TGTGCCAGCAGGGGGGGCGGACAGACTAATTCACCCCTCCACTTT | TRBV5-4 | - | TRBJ1-6 | once
CASDFGGASTDTQYF | TGTGCCAGTGATTTTGGGGGAGCTAGCACAGATACGCAGTATTTT | TRBV19 | - | TRBJ2-3 | -
CASRDAGGHYEQYF | TGTGCCAGCCGTGACGCAGGGGGCCACTACGAGCAGTACTTC | TRBV6-1 | TRBD1 | TRBJ2-7 | -
CASVGTGGLEQFF | TGTGCCAGCGTCGGGACAGGGGGTCTTGAGCAGTTCTTC | TRBV12-3/TRBV12-4 | TRBD1 | TRBJ2-1 | -
CASSWMTSGANVLTF | TGTGCCAGCAGCTGGATGACCTCTGGGGCCAACGTCCTGACTTTC | TRBV7-9 | - | TRBJ2-6 | -
CASSPNRTSSYNSPLHF | TGTGCCAGCTCCCCGAACAGGACTAGCTCCTATAATTCACCCCTCCACTTT | TRBV19 | - | TRBJ1-6 | -
CASSFVGAGETQYF | TGTGCCAGCAGTTTTGTGGGGGCTGGAGAGACCCAGTACTTC | TRBV27 | - | TRBJ2-5 | -
CASTDNYRGYGYTF | TGTGCCAGCACCGACAACTATAGGGGCTATGGCTACACCTTC | TRBV3-1/TRBV3-2 | - | TRBJ1-2 | -
CASSSRTAEKLFF | TGTGCCAGCAGCTCCCGGACTGCTGAAAAACTGTTTTTT | TRBV9 | - | TRBJ1-4 | -
CASSQGRNQPQHF | TGTGCCAGCTCACAGGGTCGCAATCAGCCCCAGCATTTT | TRBV18 | - | TRBJ1-5 | -
CATSSYRASSGNTIYF | TGTGCCACCAGCAGTTATCGCGCGTCCTCTGGAAACACCATATATTTT | TRBV15 | - | TRBJ1-3 | -
CASSVTGQVQFF | TGTGCCAGCAGTGTAACGGGACAGGTCCAGTTCTTC | TRBV2 | TRBD1 | TRBJ2-1 | -
CASSQDRGVLLYGYTF | TGCGCCAGCAGCCAAGACCGAGGCGTGCTCCTCTATGGCTACACCTTC | TRBV4-1 | - | TRBJ1-2 | -
CASSQVGSRAHEQYF | TGTGCCAGCAGCCAAGTTGGTTCCAGGGCACACGAGCAGTACTTC | TRBV3-1/TRBV3-2 | - | TRBJ2-7 | -
CASSLGGTDTQYF | TGTGCCAGCAGCTTAGGGGGAACAGATACGCAGTATTTT | TRBV5-4 | - | TRBJ2-3 | -
CASSHPGAFGLYGYTF | TGTGCCAGCTCACACCCGGGGGCGTTTGGGCTATATGGCTACACCTTC | TRBV18 | - | TRBJ1-2 | -
CASSSQGRPQHF | TGTGCCAGCAGCTCTCAGGGGAGGCCCCAGCATTTT | TRBV7-9 | - | TRBJ1-5 | few
CATSRDLGVNQPQHF | TGTGCCACCAGCAGAGATCTAGGGGTCAATCAGCCCCAGCATTTT | TRBV15 | - | TRBJ1-5 | -
CASSQDPLGEGYEQYF | TGCGCCAGCAGCCAAGATCCCCTCGGGGAGGGCTACGAGCAGTACTTC | TRBV4-1 | TRBD2 | TRBJ2-7 | -
CASSPRAGPTLYEQYF | TGTGCCAGCAGCCCCCGGGCGGGGCCTACGCTTTACGAGCAGTACTTC | TRBV7-9 | - | TRBJ2-7 | once
CASSPTPTGPEPQHF | TGTGCCAGCAGCCCGACCCCGACAGGACCTGAGCCCCAGCATTTT | TRBV9 | - | TRBJ1-5 | -
CASSLGTGGSGANVLTF | TGTGCCAGCAGCCTGGGAACAGGGGGTTCTGGGGCCAACGTCCTGACTTTC | TRBV5-4 | TRBD1 | TRBJ2-6 | -
CAWSVVAGYTF | TGTGCCTGGAGTGTAGTTGCTGGCTACACCTTC | TRBV30 | - | TRBJ1-2 | few
CASSSAQLAGAQETQYF | TGCGCCAGCAGCTCGGCGCAACTAGCGGGGGCCCAAGAGACCCAGTACTTC | TRBV5-1 | TRBD2 | TRBJ2-5 | few